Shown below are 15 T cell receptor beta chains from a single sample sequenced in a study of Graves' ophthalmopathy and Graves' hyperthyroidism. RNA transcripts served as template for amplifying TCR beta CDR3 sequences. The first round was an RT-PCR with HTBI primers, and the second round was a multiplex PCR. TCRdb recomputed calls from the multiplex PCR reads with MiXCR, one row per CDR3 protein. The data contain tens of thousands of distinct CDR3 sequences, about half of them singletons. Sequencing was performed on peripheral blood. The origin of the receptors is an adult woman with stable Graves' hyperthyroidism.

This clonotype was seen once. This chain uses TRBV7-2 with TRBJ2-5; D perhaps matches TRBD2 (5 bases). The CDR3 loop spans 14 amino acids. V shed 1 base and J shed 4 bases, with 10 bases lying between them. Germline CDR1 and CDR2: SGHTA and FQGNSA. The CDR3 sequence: CASSLGGRVETQYF. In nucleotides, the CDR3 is TGTGCCAGCAGCTTAGGAGGGCGGGTAGAGACCCAGTACTTC. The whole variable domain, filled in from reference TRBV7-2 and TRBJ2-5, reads GAGVSQSPSNKVTEKGKDVELRCDPISGHTALYWYRQSLGQGLEFLIYFQGNSAPDKSGLPSDRFSAERTGGSVSTLTIQRTQQEDSAVYLCASSLGGRVETQYFGPGTRLLVL.

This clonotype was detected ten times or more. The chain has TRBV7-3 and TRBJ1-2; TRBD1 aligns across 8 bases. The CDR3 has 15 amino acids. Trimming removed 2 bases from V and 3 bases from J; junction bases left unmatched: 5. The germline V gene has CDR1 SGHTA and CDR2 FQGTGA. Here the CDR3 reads CASSLGAGGDYGYTF. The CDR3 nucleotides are TGTGCCAGCAGCTTAGGTGCAGGGGGCGACTATGGCTACACCTTC.

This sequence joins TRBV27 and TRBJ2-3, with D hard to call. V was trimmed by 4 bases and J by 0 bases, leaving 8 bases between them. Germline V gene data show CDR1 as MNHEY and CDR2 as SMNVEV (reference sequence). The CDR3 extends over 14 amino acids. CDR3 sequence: CASSCDRSTDTQYF. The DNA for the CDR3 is TGTGCCAGCAGTTGTGACCGTAGCACAGATACGCAGTATTTT.

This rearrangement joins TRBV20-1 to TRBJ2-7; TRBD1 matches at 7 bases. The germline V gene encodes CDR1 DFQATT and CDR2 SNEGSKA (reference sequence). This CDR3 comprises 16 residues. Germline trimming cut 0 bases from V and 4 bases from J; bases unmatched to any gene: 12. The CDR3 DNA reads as TGCAGTGCTAGAGAGGTCCACAGGGGAGTGAGATACGAGCAGTACTTC. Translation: CSAREVHRGVRYEQYF.

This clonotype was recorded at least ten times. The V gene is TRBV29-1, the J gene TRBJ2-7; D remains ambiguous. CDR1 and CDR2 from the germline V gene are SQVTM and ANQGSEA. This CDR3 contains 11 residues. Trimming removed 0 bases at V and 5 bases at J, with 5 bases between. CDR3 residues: CSVEDAHEQYF. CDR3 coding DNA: TGCAGCGTTGAAGATGCCCACGAGCAGTACTTC.

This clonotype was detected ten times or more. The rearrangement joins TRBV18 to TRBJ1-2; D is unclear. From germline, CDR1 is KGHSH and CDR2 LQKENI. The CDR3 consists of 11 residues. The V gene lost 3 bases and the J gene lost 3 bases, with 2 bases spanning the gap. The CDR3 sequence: CASSPDYGYTF. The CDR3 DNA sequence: TGTGCCAGCTCACCTGACTATGGCTACACCTTC.

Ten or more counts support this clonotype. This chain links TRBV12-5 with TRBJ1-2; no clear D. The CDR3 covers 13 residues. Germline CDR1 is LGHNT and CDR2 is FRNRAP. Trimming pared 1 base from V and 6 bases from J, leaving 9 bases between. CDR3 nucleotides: TGTGCTAGTGGTTTGGGTTCAGGAAATGGCTACACCTTC. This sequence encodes CASGLGSGNGYTF.

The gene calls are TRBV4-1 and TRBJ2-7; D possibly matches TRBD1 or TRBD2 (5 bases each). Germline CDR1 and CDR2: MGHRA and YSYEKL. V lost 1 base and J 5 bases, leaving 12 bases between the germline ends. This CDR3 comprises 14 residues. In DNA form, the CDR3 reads TGCGCCAGCAGCCAAGTCGGGGACCTGAACGAGCAGTACTTC. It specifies CASSQVGDLNEQYF.

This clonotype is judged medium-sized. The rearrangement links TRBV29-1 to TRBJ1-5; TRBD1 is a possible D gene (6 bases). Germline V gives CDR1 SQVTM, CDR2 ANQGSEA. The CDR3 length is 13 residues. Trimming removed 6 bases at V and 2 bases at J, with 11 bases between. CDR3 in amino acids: CSVRGDGNQPQHF. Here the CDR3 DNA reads TGCAGCGTGAGGGGGGACGGCAATCAGCCCCAGCATTTT.

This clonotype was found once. The chain's CDR3 is CASRSGDTYSYNEQYF. As DNA, the CDR3 is TGTGCCAGTAGATCGGGGGACACCTACTCCTACAATGAGCAGTACTTC. The V gene is TRBV19, the J gene TRBJ2-7; D may match TRBD1 or TRBD2 (6 bases each). V was shortened by 6 bases and J by 7 bases, with 25 bases between the two germline ends. This CDR3 comprises 16 residues. The germline gives CDR1 LNHDA, CDR2 SQIVND (reference sequence).

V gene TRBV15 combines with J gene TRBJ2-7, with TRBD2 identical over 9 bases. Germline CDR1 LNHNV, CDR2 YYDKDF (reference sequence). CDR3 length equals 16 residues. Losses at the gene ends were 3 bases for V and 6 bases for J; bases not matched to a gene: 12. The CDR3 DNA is TGTGCCACCAGCAGCTTGGGACTAGCAGCTGGTTCCGAGCAGTACTTC. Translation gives CATSSLGLAAGSEQYF. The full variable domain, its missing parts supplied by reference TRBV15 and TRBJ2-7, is DAMVIQNPRYQVTQFGKPVTLSCSQTLNHNVMYWYQQKSSQAPKLLFHYYDKDFNNEADTPDNFQSRRPNTSFCFLDIRSPGLGDTAMYLCATSSLGLAAGSEQYFGPGTRLTVT.

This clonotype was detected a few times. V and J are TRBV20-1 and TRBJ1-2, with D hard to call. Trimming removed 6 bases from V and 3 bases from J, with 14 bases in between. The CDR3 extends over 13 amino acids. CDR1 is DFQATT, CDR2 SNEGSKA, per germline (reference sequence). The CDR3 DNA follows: TGCAGTGCCTACCGCGGGGAGGACTATGGCTACACCTTC. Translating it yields CSAYRGEDYGYTF.

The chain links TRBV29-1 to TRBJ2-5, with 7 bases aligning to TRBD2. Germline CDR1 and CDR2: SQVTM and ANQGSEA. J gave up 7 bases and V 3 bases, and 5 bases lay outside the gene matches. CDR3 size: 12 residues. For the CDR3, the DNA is TGCAGCGTTGACGAAGGGAGGGGGACCCAGTACTTC. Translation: CSVDEGRGTQYF.

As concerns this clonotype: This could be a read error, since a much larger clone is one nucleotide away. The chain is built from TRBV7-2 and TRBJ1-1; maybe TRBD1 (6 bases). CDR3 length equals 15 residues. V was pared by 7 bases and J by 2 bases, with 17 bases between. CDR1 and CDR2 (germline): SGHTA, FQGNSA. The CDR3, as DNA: TGTGCCAGCACCTCCGGGGGGGGCTTCAACACTGAAGCTTTCTTT. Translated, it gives CASTSGGGFNTEAFF.

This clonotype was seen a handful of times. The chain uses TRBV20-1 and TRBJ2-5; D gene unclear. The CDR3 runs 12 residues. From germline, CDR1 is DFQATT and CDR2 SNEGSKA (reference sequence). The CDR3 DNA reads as TGCAGCGGCGGAAGGGCGGCTACGACCCAGTACTTC. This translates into CSGGRAATTQYF.